Below are 32 T cell receptor beta chains sequenced from a single sample in a study of T cells in Graves' hyperthyroidism and ophthalmopathy. Amplification of TCR beta CDR3 regions was performed using RNA transcripts as template. Primed by the HTBI set, a first-round RT-PCR was run on the TCR CDR3. TCRdb reprocessed the multiplex PCR reads via MiXCR and lists one record per CDR3 protein. The sample contains 300,000 or so distinct CDR3 sequences, roughly 21% of which appear only once. The sequenced sample was blood. The receptors were sampled from a woman aged 45 to 65 with Graves' hyperthyroidism.

This clonotype occurred many times. The chain recombines TRBV6-1 with TRBJ1-5; weak D call: TRBD1 (5 bases). Between the trimmed V and J ends, which lost 6 bases and 5 bases, there was a span of 11 bases. This CDR3 is 13 amino acids long. Germline values: CDR1 MNHNS, CDR2 SASEGT. The CDR3 DNA reads as TGTGCCAGCAGAATAGGGACGGATCAGCCCCAGCATTTT. It specifies CASRIGTDQPQHF.

V and J are TRBV7-3 and TRBJ2-6; 11 bases match TRBD1. The CDR3 is 18 amino acids. CDR1 and CDR2 from the germline V gene are SGHTA and FQGTGA. The trim removed 3 bases at V and 3 bases at J, leaving 7 bases unmatched. CDR3 sequence: CASSFTDRGLGGANVLTF. The CDR3 DNA sequence: TGTGCCAGCAGCTTCACGGACAGGGGGCTTGGTGGGGCCAACGTCCTGACTTTC. Full variable domain (remainder filled in from reference TRBV7-3 and TRBJ2-6): GAGVSQTPSNKVTEKGKYVELRCDPISGHTALYWYRQSLGQGPEFLIYFQGTGAADDSGLPNDRFFAVRPEGSVSTLKIQRTERGDSAVYLCASSFTDRGLGGANVLTFGAGSRLTVL.

The chain is built from TRBV28 and TRBJ1-1; D is unresolved. CDR1 and CDR2 from the germline V gene are MDHEN and SYDVKM. V was clipped by 3 bases and J by 0 bases, with 8 bases between them. The length of the CDR3 is 14 residues. CDR3 nucleotide sequence: TGTGCCAGCAGTTTCCAGTTCATGAACACTGAAGCTTTCTTT. This codes for CASSFQFMNTEAFF.

The chain combines TRBV2 with TRBJ1-4; maybe TRBD1 (5 bases). The CDR3 runs 15 residues. Trimming took 7 bases from V and 0 from J, leaving 12 bases between them. Germline V gives CDR1 SNHLY, CDR2 FYNNEI. CDR3 amino acids: CASKQGVATNEKLFF. The CDR3 bases are TGTGCCAGCAAGCAGGGAGTTGCAACTAATGAAAAACTGTTTTTT.

As for this clonotype: This may be a read error: a much more frequent sequence differs by one nucleotide. Since no conserved phenylalanine or tryptophan closes the CDR3, a read error is the likely cause. The chain's CDR3 is CSARGTVDNYGYTL. The DNA for the CDR3 is TGCAGTGCTAGAGGGACAGTTGACAACTATGGCTACACCCTC. The genes are TRBV20-1 and TRBJ1-2; D is possibly TRBD1 (6 bases). Trimming stripped 1 base from V and 2 bases from J, with 11 bases between. CDR3 length equals 14 residues. CDR1 and CDR2 from the germline V gene are DFQATT and SNEGSKA (reference sequence).

This clonotype was detected ten times or more. The chain joins TRBV20-1 to TRBJ2-7, with 8 bases aligning to TRBD2. The germline CDR1 and CDR2 sequences are DFQATT and SNEGSKA (reference sequence). V lost 6 bases and J lost 3; bases outside the gene matches: 4. The CDR3 consists of 12 residues. CDR3: CSARTSRYEQYF. Here the CDR3 DNA reads TGCAGTGCAAGGACTAGCCGCTACGAGCAGTACTTC.

This clonotype was observed many times. The chain couples TRBV7-6 to TRBJ2-1; no clear D. The V gene's germline CDR1 is SGHVS and CDR2 FNYEAQ. The V and J ends lost 5 bases and 1 base respectively, with 12 bases between them. The CDR3 has 15 residues. CDR3 coding DNA: TGTGCCAGCAGCCTGGAGCCGCGTTCCTACAATGAGCAGTTCTTC. Amino acid sequence: CASSLEPRSYNEQFF.

This clonotype was counted ten times or more. The chain couples TRBV12-3 or TRBV12-4 to TRBJ1-1; unclear D gene. The CDR3 is 15 amino acids. Trimming shortened V by 0 bases and J by 2 bases, and 10 bases separated the two germline ends. The CDR3 DNA sequence: TGTGCCAGCAGTTTAGCGGTCGGACGTAACACTGAAGCTTTCTTT. It is translated as CASSLAVGRNTEAFF.

Only a few counts were recorded for this clonotype. The chain combines TRBV6-1 with TRBJ2-1; 16 bases line up with TRBD2. The CDR3 loop spans 15 amino acids. V was pared by 3 bases and J by 10 bases, with 3 bases of the junction left unmatched. Germline CDR1 and CDR2: MNHNS and SASEGT. This CDR3 is CASSEGLAGGREQFF. For the CDR3, the DNA is TGTGCCAGCAGTGAGGGACTAGCGGGAGGGCGGGAGCAGTTCTTC.

Details on this clonotype: One end of the junction varies from germline; a read error may be responsible. The DNA for the CDR3 is TGTGCCAGCAGAGCTCTAGTGGGCACAGGTACGCAGTATTTT. It yields the protein CASRALVGTGTQYF. The chain has TRBV6-1 and TRBJ2-3; weak D call: TRBD1 (5 bases). The germline V gene encodes CDR1 MNHNS and CDR2 SASEGT. The CDR3 sequence is 14 residues long.

This clonotype was detected many times. The chain links TRBV29-1 to TRBJ2-2; 10 nucleotides agree with TRBD2. The CDR3 extends over 11 amino acids. V lost 6 bases and J lost 11; bases outside the gene matches: 3. Germline CDR1 is SQVTM and CDR2 is ANQGSEA. CDR3 DNA sequence: TGCAGCGTGCGGACTAGCGGAGAGCTGTTTTTT. It yields the protein CSVRTSGELFF.

This chain connects TRBV7-9 to TRBJ1-4; D not certain. This CDR3 contains 17 residues. V lost 4 bases and J 0 bases, leaving 15 bases between the germline ends. The V gene's germline CDR1 is SEHNR and CDR2 FQNEAQ (reference sequence). CDR3 loop: CASSSNKAASTNEKLFF. The CDR3 DNA reads as TGTGCCAGCAGCTCCAACAAAGCGGCATCAACTAATGAAAAACTGTTTTTT.

The chain couples TRBV19 to TRBJ2-3, with 12 positions matching TRBD2. The CDR3 totals 14 residues. The J segment lost 6 bases and the V segment lost 2 bases, leaving 0 bases of the junction unmatched. Germline values: CDR1 LNHDA, CDR2 SQIVND (reference sequence). CDR3 sequence: CASSITSGRDTQYF. The CDR3 region has the DNA TGTGCCAGTAGTATAACTAGCGGGAGGGATACGCAGTATTTT.

This clonotype was counted ten times or more. J is TRBJ2-1 and V is TRBV11-2; the D is unclear. This CDR3 is 11 amino acids long. V shed 2 bases and J shed 8 bases, with 4 bases lying between them. CDR1 and CDR2 from the germline V gene are SGHAT and FQNNGV. CDR3 region: CASSLRDEQFF. The CDR3 bases are TGTGCCAGCAGCTTACGGGATGAGCAGTTCTTC.

J is TRBJ1-6 and V is TRBV7-9, with TRBD1 identical over 10 bases. The CDR3 is made up of 16 amino acids. Germline V gives CDR1 SEHNR, CDR2 FQNEAQ (reference sequence). The ends lost 5 bases at V and 6 bases at J; junction bases unmatched: 7. This chain's CDR3 is CASSDRDRGGNSPLHF. CDR3 coding DNA: TGTGCCAGCAGCGACCGGGACAGGGGTGGTAATTCACCCCTCCACTTT.

The rearrangement uses TRBV5-1 and TRBJ2-7; 13 nucleotides align to TRBD2. From germline, CDR1 is SGHRS and CDR2 YFSETQ. J was trimmed by 6 bases and V by 0 bases; bases with no gene match: 6. This CDR3 spans 16 amino acids. CDR3 DNA: TGCGCCAGCAGCTTGGGCGGGACTAGCGGGATCGGCGAGCAGTACTTC. This encodes CASSLGGTSGIGEQYF.

Concerning this clonotype itself: A read error is possible here, since a much larger clone lies one base away. The chain couples TRBV6-1 to TRBJ1-2; D is possibly TRBD1 (6 bases). The V gene's germline CDR1 is MNHNS and CDR2 SASEGT. Trimming stripped 1 base from V and 2 bases from J, with 11 bases between. The CDR3 contains 15 residues. CDR3 bases: TGTGCCAGCAGTGAAGGCCCAGGGGTAAACTATGGCTACACCTTC. Encoded protein: CASSEGPGVNYGYTF.

The chain employs TRBV7-3 and TRBJ2-2; a possible D gene is TRBD2 (5 bases). Per germline, CDR1 SGHTA and CDR2 FQGTGA. V gave up 5 bases and J gave up 4 bases, with 17 bases separating them. CDR3 length equals 16 residues. The CDR3 nucleotides read TGTGCCAGCAGCCCCGGAGGAGCCCTCGGCACCGGGGAGCTGTTTTTT. As protein: CASSPGGALGTGELFF. The full variable domain, completed using reference TRBV7-3 and TRBJ2-2, is GAGVSQTPSNKVTEKGKYVELRCDPISGHTALYWYRQSLGQGPEFLIYFQGTGAADDSGLPNDRFFAVRPEGSVSTLKIQRTERGDSAVYLCASSPGGALGTGELFFGEGSRLTVL.

The rearrangement links TRBV5-6 to TRBJ2-7; TRBD1 aligns across 10 bases. The junction had 4 bases not matched to a gene; V was cut back by 2 bases and J by 2 bases. The germline gives CDR1 SGHDT, CDR2 YYEEEE. CDR3 size: 15 residues. CDR3 sequence: CASSFKGTGAYEQYF. In DNA form, the CDR3 reads TGTGCCAGCAGCTTTAAAGGGACAGGGGCCTACGAGCAGTACTTC.

The sample holds a few counts of this clonotype. Given a much more abundant clone one base away, this may be a read error. The V and J genes are TRBV30 and TRBJ1-1, with 9 bases fitting TRBD1. Germline CDR1 GTSNPN, CDR2 SVGIG (reference sequence). Trimming took 7 bases from V and 4 from J; bases not matched to a gene: 10. CDR3 size: 14 residues. For the CDR3, the DNA is TGTGCCTACGGGACAGGGCGCAAGGGCACTGAAGCTTTCTTT. Translated: CAYGTGRKGTEAFF.

This clonotype came up many times. V usage is TRBV6-1 and J usage is TRBJ1-1; TRBD1 might be the D (6 bases). V lost 6 bases, J lost 2 bases, and 19 bases lay in between. This CDR3 spans 16 amino acids. Germline assignment: CDR1 MNHNS and CDR2 SASEGT. CDR3 nucleotides: TGTGCCAGCAGACCTAGGGGCAGGGGTGGAAACACTGAAGCTTTCTTT. Its translation: CASRPRGRGGNTEAFF.

The J gene is TRBJ2-1, the V gene TRBV3-1, with 9 bases fitting TRBD1. This CDR3 has 16 residues. Germline V CDR1 and CDR2: LGHDT, YNNKEL (reference sequence). The junction had 9 bases not matched to a gene; V was cut back by 6 bases and J by 3 bases. The CDR3 DNA reads TGTGCCAGCAGAAAATCCGGGACAGGGCACTACAATGAGCAGTTCTTC. The encoded protein is CASRKSGTGHYNEQFF.

The CDR3 bases are TGTGCCAGCAGCCCTAGGACTAGCGGGAGATACGAGCAGTACTTC. It translates to CASSPRTSGRYEQYF. The chain carries TRBV11-2 and TRBJ2-7, with 13 bases lining up with TRBD2. Per the germline V gene, CDR1 is SGHAT and CDR2 is FQNNGV. Trimming took 5 bases from V and 4 from J; bases not matched to a gene: 5. This CDR3 spans 15 amino acids.

This clonotype occurred many times. The CDR3 here is CASSLEPGGYTF. Written as DNA, the CDR3 is TGCGCCAGCAGCTTGGAGCCGGGAGGCTACACCTTC. The chain combines TRBV5-1 with TRBJ1-2; unclear D gene. Trimming took off 0 bases at V and 8 bases at J, with 8 bases between the two ends. The germline CDR1 and CDR2 sequences are SGHRS and YFSETQ. The CDR3 is 12 residues long.

This clonotype was seen at least ten times. The rearrangement links TRBV9 to TRBJ1-1; D possibly corresponds to TRBD1 (6 bases). The CDR3 sequence is 15 residues long. From germline, CDR1 is SGDLS and CDR2 YYNGEE. V shed 5 bases and J shed 1 base, with 15 bases lying between them. CDR3 loop: CASSTGIAANTEAFF. Written as DNA, the CDR3 is TGTGCCAGCAGTACAGGGATTGCAGCGAACACTGAAGCTTTCTTT. Full variable domain (outside the CDR3, taken from reference TRBV9 and TRBJ1-1): DSGVTQTPKHLITATGQRVTLRCSPRSGDLSVYWYQQSLDQGLQFLIQYYNGEERAKGNILERFSAQQFPDLHSELNLSSLELGDSALYFCASSTGIAANTEAFFGQGTRLTVV.

This clonotype was seen once. This chain joins TRBV4-2 and TRBJ2-7; 11 nucleotides agree with TRBD2. The CDR3 extends over 14 amino acids. V lost 6 bases, J lost 4 bases, and 5 bases stayed unmatched. Germline V gene data show CDR1 as LGHNA and CDR2 as YNFKEQ. CDR3 nucleotides: TGTGCCAGCAGACGGGGACTAGCGGAATACGAGCAGTACTTC. Amino acid sequence: CASRRGLAEYEQYF.

This clonotype was seen only a few times. A much larger clone sits a single nucleotide away, making a read error possible. The rearrangement joins TRBV28 to TRBJ2-7, with TRBD2 identical over 7 bases. CDR3 size: 15 residues. Germline CDR1 is MDHEN and CDR2 is SYDVKM. CDR3 sequence (DNA): TGTGCCAGCAGTTCTCTGAGCGGGGTTGACTACGGGCAGTACTTC. Translating gives CASSSLSGVDYGQYF.

The J gene is TRBJ2-7, the V gene TRBV19; 10 positions agree with TRBD2. This CDR3 has 15 amino acids. The trim removed 8 bases at V and 5 bases at J, leaving 12 bases unmatched. CDR1 is LNHDA and CDR2 is SQIVND in the germline V gene (reference sequence). CDR3 sequence: CASARISGRYHEQYF. CDR3 coding DNA: TGTGCCAGTGCCCGGATTAGCGGGAGGTACCACGAGCAGTACTTC. Full variable domain (missing parts from reference TRBV19 and TRBJ2-7): DGGITQSPKYLFRKEGQNVTLSCEQNLNHDAMYWYRQDPGQGLRLIYYSQIVNDFQKGDIAEGYSVSREKKESFPLTVTSAQKNPTAFYLCASARISGRYHEQYFGPGTRLTVT.

In this sample, this clonotype turned up a few times. V gene TRBV10-2 combines with J gene TRBJ1-5, with 8 bases aligning to TRBD1. The germline V gene has CDR1 WSHSY and CDR2 SAAADI. After removal of 4 bases from V and 10 bases from J, the junction contained 9 bases not matched to a gene. The CDR3 sequence is 14 residues long. As DNA, the CDR3 is TGCGCCAGCAGTGTCACAGGGGGTCCGGGACCCCAGCATTTT. It codes for CASSVTGGPGPQHF.

This clonotype was found many times. The rearrangement links TRBV6-1 to TRBJ1-1, with no clear D. This CDR3 is 12 amino acids long. Looked up from germline, CDR1 is MNHNS and CDR2 is SASEGT. The ends were cut back, 5 bases at V and 2 bases at J, with 6 bases in the middle. The CDR3 DNA reads TGTGCCAGCAGTTCCGTTAACACTGAAGCTTTCTTT. It codes for CASSSVNTEAFF.

This chain connects TRBV7-9 to TRBJ2-5; D may match TRBD1 or TRBD2 (6 bases each). The CDR3 sequence is 18 residues long. Trimming pared 1 base from V and 5 bases from J, leaving 23 bases between. Germline CDR1 and CDR2: SEHNR and FQNEAQ (reference sequence). CDR3: CASSLGRGNRMEKETQYF. The DNA of the CDR3 is TGTGCCAGCAGCTTAGGGAGGGGGAACAGGATGGAGAAGGAGACCCAGTACTTC.

The sample holds many counts of this clonotype. The rearrangement joins TRBV28 to TRBJ1-2; TRBD1 aligns across 9 bases. The J segment lost 6 bases and the V segment lost 8 bases, leaving 7 bases of the junction unmatched. Germline V CDR1 and CDR2: MDHEN, SYDVKM. The CDR3 has 13 residues. In nucleotides, the CDR3 is TGTGCCAGCCGGACAGGGGACCGAGATGGCTACACCTTC. Protein sequence: CASRTGDRDGYTF.